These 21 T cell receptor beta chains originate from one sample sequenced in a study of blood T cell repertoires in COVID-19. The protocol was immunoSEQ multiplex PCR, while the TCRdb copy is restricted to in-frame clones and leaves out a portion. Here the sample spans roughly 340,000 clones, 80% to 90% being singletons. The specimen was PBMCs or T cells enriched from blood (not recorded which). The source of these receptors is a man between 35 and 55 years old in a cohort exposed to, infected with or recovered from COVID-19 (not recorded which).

The CDR3 here is CAISDPRTSLNEQFF. In nucleotides, the CDR3 is TGTGCCATCAGTGACCCAAGGACTAGCCTCAATGAGCAGTTCTTC. The gene calls are TRBV10-3 and TRBJ2-1, with 8 bases aligning to TRBD2. The CDR3 length is 15 residues. Germline loops: CDR1 ENHRY, CDR2 SYGVKD. The trim removed 3 bases at V and 6 bases at J, leaving 7 bases unmatched.

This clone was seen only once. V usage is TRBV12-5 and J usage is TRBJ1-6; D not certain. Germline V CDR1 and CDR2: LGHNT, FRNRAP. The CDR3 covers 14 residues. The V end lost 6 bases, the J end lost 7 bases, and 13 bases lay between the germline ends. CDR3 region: CASGAGLPNSPLHF. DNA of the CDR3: TGTGCTAGTGGAGCAGGACTGCCAAATTCACCCCTCCACTTT.

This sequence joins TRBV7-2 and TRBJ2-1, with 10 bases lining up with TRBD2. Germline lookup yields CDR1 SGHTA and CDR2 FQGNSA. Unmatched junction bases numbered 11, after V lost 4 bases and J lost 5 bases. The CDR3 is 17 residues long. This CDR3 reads CASSSPAGLAVNNEQFF. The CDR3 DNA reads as TGTGCCAGCAGCTCGCCTGCTGGACTAGCGGTTAACAATGAGCAGTTCTTC.

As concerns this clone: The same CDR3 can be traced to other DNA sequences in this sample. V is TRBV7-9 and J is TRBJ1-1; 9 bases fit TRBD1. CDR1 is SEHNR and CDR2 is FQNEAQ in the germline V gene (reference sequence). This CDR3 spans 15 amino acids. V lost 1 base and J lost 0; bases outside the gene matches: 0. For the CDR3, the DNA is TGTGCCAGCAGCTTAGGGGACAGGGTGAACACTGAAGCTTTCTTT. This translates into CASSLGDRVNTEAFF.

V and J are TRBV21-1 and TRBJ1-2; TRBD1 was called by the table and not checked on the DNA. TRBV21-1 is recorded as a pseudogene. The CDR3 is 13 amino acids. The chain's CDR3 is CASSGTGRGGYTF. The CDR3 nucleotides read TGTGCCAGCAGCGGGACAGGGAGGGGTGGCTACACCTTC.

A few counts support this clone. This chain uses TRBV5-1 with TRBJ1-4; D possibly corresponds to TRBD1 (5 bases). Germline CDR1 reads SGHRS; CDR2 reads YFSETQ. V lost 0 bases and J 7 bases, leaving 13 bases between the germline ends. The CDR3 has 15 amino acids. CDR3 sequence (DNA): TGCGCCAGCAGCTTGGCGGGGGGATATGGTGAAAAACTGTTTTTT. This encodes CASSLAGGYGEKLFF.

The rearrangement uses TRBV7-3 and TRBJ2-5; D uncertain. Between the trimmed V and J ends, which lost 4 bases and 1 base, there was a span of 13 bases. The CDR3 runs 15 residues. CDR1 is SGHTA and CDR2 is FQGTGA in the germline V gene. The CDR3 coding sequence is TGTGCCAGCAGCTCAACCCCAGCGAGCCAAGAGACCCAGTACTTC. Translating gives CASSSTPASQETQYF.

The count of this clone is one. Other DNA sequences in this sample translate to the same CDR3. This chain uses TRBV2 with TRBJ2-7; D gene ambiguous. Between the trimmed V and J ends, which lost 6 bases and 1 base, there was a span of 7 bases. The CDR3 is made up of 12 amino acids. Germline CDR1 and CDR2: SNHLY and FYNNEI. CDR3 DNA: TGTGCCAGCAGCGAACTATCCTACGAGCAGTACTTC. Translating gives CASSELSYEQYF.

The CDR3 DNA reads TGTGCCAGCAGCTACCGGGGGTTAGACACCATATATTTT. Its translation is CASSYRGLDTIYF. The chain carries TRBV7-9 and TRBJ1-3, with a possible D match to TRBD1 (5 bases). Germline CDR1 SEHNR, CDR2 FQNEAQ (reference sequence). V was clipped by 4 bases and J by 8 bases, with 12 bases between them. The CDR3 is 13 amino acids.

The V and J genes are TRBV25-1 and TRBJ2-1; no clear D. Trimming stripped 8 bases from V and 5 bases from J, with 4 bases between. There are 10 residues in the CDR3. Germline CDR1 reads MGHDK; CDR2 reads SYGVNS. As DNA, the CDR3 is TGTGCCAGCCGCGACAATGAGCAGTTCTTC. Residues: CASRDNEQFF.

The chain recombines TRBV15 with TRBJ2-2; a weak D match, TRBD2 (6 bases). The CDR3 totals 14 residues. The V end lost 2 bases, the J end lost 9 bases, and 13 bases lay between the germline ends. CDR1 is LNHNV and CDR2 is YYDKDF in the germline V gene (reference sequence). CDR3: CATSRLLGGRELFF. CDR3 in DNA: TGTGCCACCAGCAGACTTCTCGGAGGGAGGGAGCTGTTTTTT.

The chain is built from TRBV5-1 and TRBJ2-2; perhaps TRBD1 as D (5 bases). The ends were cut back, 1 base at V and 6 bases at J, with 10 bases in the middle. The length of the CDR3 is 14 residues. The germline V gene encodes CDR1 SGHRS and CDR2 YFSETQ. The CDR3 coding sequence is TGCGCCAGCAGCTTGTTAGGGGATTCCGGGGAGCTGTTTTTT. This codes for CASSLLGDSGELFF. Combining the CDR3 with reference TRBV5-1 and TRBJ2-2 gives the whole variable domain KAGVTQTPRYLIKTRGQQVTLSCSPISGHRSVSWYQQTPGQGLQFLFEYFSETQRNKGNFPGRFSGRQFSNSRSEMNVSTLELGDSALYLCASSLLGDSGELFFGEGSRLTVL.

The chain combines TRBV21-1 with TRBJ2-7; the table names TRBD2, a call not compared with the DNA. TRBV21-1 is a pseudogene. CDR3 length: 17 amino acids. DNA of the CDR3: TGTGCCAGCAGCAAAGAAGTAGGGACTCCGAGCTCCTACGAGCAGTACTTC. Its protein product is CASSKEVGTPSSYEQYF.

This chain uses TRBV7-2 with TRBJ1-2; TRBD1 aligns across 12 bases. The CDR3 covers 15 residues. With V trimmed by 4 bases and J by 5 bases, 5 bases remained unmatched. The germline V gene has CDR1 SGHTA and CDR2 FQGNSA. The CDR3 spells CASSSWDRGPYGYTF. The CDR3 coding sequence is TGTGCCAGCAGCTCCTGGGACAGGGGGCCGTATGGCTACACCTTC.

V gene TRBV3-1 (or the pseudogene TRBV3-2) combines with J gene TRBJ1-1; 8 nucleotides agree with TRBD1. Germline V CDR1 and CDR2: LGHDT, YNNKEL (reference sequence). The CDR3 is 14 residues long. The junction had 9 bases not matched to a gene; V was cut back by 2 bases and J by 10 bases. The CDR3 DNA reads TGTGCCAGCAGCCAATCCAGGGGGCGCGTTGTAGCTTTCTTT. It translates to CASSQSRGRVVAFF.

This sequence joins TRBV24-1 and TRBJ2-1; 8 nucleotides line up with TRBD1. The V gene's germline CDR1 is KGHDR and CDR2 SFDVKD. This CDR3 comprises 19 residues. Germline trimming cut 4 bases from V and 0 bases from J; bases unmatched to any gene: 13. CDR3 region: CATSDAGQGGGSSYNEQFF. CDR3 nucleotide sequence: TGTGCCACCAGTGACGCAGGACAGGGCGGCGGTAGCTCCTACAATGAGCAGTTCTTC.

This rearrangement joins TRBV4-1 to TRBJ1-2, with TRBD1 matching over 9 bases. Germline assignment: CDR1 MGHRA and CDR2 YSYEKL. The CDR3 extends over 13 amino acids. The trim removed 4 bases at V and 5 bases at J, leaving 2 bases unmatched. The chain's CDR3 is CASSLDRGYGYTF. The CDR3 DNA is TGCGCCAGCAGCCTAGACAGGGGGTATGGCTACACCTTC.

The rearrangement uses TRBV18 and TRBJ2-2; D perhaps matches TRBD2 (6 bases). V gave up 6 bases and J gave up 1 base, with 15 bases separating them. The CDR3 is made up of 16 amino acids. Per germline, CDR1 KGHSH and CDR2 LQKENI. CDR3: CASSPQEGGNTGELFF. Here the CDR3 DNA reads TGTGCCAGCTCCCCCCAGGAGGGAGGGAACACCGGGGAGCTGTTTTTT.

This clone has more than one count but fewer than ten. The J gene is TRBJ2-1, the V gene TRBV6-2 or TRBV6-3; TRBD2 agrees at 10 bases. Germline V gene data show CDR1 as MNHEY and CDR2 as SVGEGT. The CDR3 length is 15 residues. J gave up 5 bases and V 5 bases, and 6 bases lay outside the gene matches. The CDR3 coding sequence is TGTGCCAGCAGTGTAGCGGGGGGTAGAAACAATGAGCAGTTCTTC. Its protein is CASSVAGGRNNEQFF.

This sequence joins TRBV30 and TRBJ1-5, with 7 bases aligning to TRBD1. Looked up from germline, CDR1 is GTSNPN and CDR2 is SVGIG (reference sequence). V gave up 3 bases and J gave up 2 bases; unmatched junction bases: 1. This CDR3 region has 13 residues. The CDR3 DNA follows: TGTGCCTGGAGAGGGACAGGCAATCAGCCCCAGCATTTT. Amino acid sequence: CAWRGTGNQPQHF.

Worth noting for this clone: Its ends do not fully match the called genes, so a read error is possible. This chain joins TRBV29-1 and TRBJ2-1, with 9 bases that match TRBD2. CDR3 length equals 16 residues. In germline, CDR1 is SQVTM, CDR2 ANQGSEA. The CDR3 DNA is TGCAGCGTCGAAGGACTAGCGTTAAGCTCCTACAATGAGCAGTTCTTC. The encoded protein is CSVEGLALSSYNEQFF.